The 6 T cell receptor beta chains below all came from one sample that was sequenced in a study of cytomegalovirus exposure and HLA in healthy donors (dated by TCRdb to 2017 to 2019). Library preparation employed the immunoSEQ multiplex PCR assay. The multiplex PCR relied on a mix of 60 forward primers for TCR Vbeta segments and 13 reverse primers for TCR Jbeta segments. The table was pulled from immuneACCESS by TCRdb, which kept in-frame rearrangements only. Such tables lose some clones; where checked, under half of the loss comes from unresolved V genes, and the rest has no known cause. The sample table contains under 200,000 clones; only one count was recorded for about 79% of them. The ten largest clones take up 11% to 15% of the sample. Sequencing was done on a sample of PBMCs. The origin of the receptors is a man between 45 and 60 years old in good health and CMV-seropositive.

The chain couples TRBV20-1 to TRBJ1-5; D is ambiguous. V dropped 0 bases and J dropped 6 bases, with 3 bases sitting between them. There are 11 residues in the CDR3. Germline-derived CDR1 and CDR2 are DFQATT and SNEGSKA (reference sequence). The CDR3, as DNA: TGCAGTGCTAGAGACGGTCAGCCCCAGCATTTT. Its translation is CSARDGQPQHF.

This CDR3 reads CASSSTLQETQYF. CDR3 coding DNA: TGTGCCAGCAGTTCAACATTACAAGAGACCCAGTACTTC. V gene TRBV5-4 combines with J gene TRBJ2-5, with D unresolved. Germline CDR1 is SGHNT and CDR2 is YYREEE (reference sequence). CDR3 length: 13 residues. The V gene lost 5 bases and the J gene lost 2 bases, with 10 bases spanning the gap.

This chain links TRBV7-9 with TRBJ2-7; possibly TRBD2 for D (5 bases). Deletions cut 8 bases from V and 0 bases from J, with 14 bases between. CDR1 and CDR2 from the germline V gene are SEHNR and FQNEAQ (reference sequence). The CDR3 is 14 amino acids. CDR3 in amino acids: CASVGSPASYEQYF. CDR3 DNA sequence: TGTGCCAGCGTGGGGAGCCCGGCCTCCTACGAGCAGTACTTC. The full variable domain, in which reference TRBV7-9 and TRBJ2-7 provide the parts outside the CDR3, is DTGVSQNPRHKITKRGQNVTFRCDPISEHNRLYWYRQTLGQGPEFLTYFQNEAQLEKSRLLSDRFSAERPKGSFSTLEIQRTEQGDSAMYLCASVGSPASYEQYFGPGTRLTVT.

This chain connects TRBV7-8 to TRBJ2-7; D may be TRBD1 (5 bases). V was trimmed by 1 base and J by 1 base, leaving 11 bases between them. The CDR3 runs 15 residues. The germline V gene has CDR1 SGHVS and CDR2 FQNEAQ. Written as DNA, the CDR3 is TGTGCCAGCAGCTTAGGGTTTGGGGCATCCTACGAGCAGTACGTC. Protein sequence: CASSLGFGASYEQYV.

The rearrangement links TRBV4-3 to TRBJ2-7, with 7 bases lining up with TRBD1. This CDR3 comprises 16 residues. Germline V gene sequence: CDR1 LGHNA, CDR2 YSLEER. Trimming took 0 bases from V and 0 from J; bases not matched to a gene: 5. The CDR3 nucleotides read TGCGCCAGCAGCCAAGATCCAGGACAGGACTCCTACGAGCAGTACTTC. Translated, it gives CASSQDPGQDSYEQYF.

This clone was seen once. It is likely a read error, because the conserved phenylalanine at the end of the CDR3 is missing. The limits of the CDR3 on the DNA are not certain, so only TCRdb's listed CDR3 is given. The CDR3: CASSSRDNFTA. The rearrangement uses TRBV7-9 and TRBJ2-3; the table assigns TRBD1, which was not confirmed against the DNA. The CDR3 spans 11 amino acids, including both terminal residues. The germline gives CDR1 SEHNR, CDR2 FQNEAQ (reference sequence).